A selection of T cell receptor beta chains follows, all from one sample in a study of blood T cell repertoires in COVID-19. Method: immunoSEQ multiplex PCR; TCRdb's copy keeps in-frame clones and lacks some. The sample records about 240,000 clones, more than 70% being singletons. Sequenced material: peripheral blood. All receptors derive from a middle-aged woman who had recovered from COVID-19. CDR3s include the opening cysteine and the closing phenylalanine or tryptophan. D genes are given only for firm matches. Size is stated for part of the rows, as once, few or many counts, or as a class when the clone is expanded.

CDR3nt: TGCGCCAGCAGCCGACCACTAGTCGATGAGCAGTTCTTC; CDR3aa: CASSRPLVDEQFF; v_gene: TRBV5-1; d_gene: -; j_gene: TRBJ2-1; abundance: -
CDR3nt: TGTGCCAGCAGCAGAGGGTGGGGACAGGGGGCTGAAAAACTGTTTTTT; CDR3aa: CASSRGWGQGAEKLFF; v_gene: TRBV11-2; d_gene: TRBD1; j_gene: TRBJ1-4; abundance: -
CDR3nt: TGTGCCAGTAGTATAGGGGCGACTGGAAACACCATATATTTT; CDR3aa: CASSIGATGNTIYF; v_gene: TRBV19; d_gene: -; j_gene: TRBJ1-3; abundance: once
CDR3nt: TGTGCCAGCAGTTTCCCAGGGACTCGGGGTGAAAAACTGTTTTTT; CDR3aa: CASSFPGTRGEKLFF; v_gene: TRBV28; d_gene: -; j_gene: TRBJ1-4; abundance: -
CDR3nt: TGTGCCAGCAGCCAACAGGGGGCTGGAAACACCATATATTTT; CDR3aa: CASSQQGAGNTIYF; v_gene: TRBV4-2; d_gene: TRBD1; j_gene: TRBJ1-3; abundance: few
CDR3nt: TGTGCCAGCAGACCGACAGGGTGGCGGCCCCAGCATTTT; CDR3aa: CASRPTGWRPQHF; v_gene: TRBV27; d_gene: TRBD1; j_gene: TRBJ1-5; abundance: -
CDR3nt: TGTGCCAGCAGGCTCGACAGGGGCGGAGAGACCCAGTACTTC; CDR3aa: CASRLDRGGETQYF; v_gene: TRBV7-2; d_gene: TRBD1; j_gene: TRBJ2-5; abundance: -
CDR3nt: TGTGCCAGCACGTCACACCCGCAGGGGTTGCCCCAGCATTTT; CDR3aa: CASTSHPQGLPQHF; v_gene: TRBV27; d_gene: -; j_gene: TRBJ1-5; abundance: -
CDR3nt: TGTGCCAGTAGTAGTGGCGAGACCACTCACCGACTCAATCAGCCCCAGCATTTT; CDR3aa: CASSSGETTHRLNQPQHF; v_gene: TRBV19; d_gene: -; j_gene: TRBJ1-5; abundance: -
CDR3nt: TGTGCCAGCACCCCCCGGCGGGGAGATACGCAGTATTTT; CDR3aa: CASTPRRGDTQYF; v_gene: TRBV2; d_gene: -; j_gene: TRBJ2-3; abundance: -
CDR3nt: TGTGCCTGGAGTGTACTAGGTGGGGTTGGTGAGCAGTTCTTC; CDR3aa: CAWSVLGGVGEQFF; v_gene: TRBV30; d_gene: -; j_gene: TRBJ2-1; abundance: -
CDR3nt: TGTGCCAGCAGCTTAGCGCGAAGCGGTATCACAGATACGCAGTATTTT; CDR3aa: CASSLARSGITDTQYF; v_gene: TRBV7-9; d_gene: -; j_gene: TRBJ2-3; abundance: -